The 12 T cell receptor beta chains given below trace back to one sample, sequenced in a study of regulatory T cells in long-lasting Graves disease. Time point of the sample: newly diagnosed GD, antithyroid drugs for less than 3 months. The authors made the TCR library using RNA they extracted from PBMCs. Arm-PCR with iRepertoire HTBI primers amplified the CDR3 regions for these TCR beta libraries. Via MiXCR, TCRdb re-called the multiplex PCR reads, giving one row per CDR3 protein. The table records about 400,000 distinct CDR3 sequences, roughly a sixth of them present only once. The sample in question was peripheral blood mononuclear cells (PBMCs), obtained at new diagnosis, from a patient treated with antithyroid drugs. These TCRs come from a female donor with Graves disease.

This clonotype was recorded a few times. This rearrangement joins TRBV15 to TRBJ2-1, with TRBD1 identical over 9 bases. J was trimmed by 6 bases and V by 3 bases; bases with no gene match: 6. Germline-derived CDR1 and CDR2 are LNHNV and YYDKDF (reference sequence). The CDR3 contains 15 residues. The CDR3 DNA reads TGTGCCACCAGCAGTAGACAGGGGGGCATCAATGAGCAGTTCTTC. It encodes CATSSRQGGINEQFF.

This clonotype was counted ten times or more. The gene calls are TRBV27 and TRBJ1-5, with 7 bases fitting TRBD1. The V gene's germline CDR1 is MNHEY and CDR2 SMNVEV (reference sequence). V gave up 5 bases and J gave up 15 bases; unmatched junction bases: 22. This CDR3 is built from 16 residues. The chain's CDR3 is CASSLAGGTAYDQGHF. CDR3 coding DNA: TGTGCCAGCAGTCTTGCCGGGGGGACAGCCTATGACCAAGGGCATTTT.

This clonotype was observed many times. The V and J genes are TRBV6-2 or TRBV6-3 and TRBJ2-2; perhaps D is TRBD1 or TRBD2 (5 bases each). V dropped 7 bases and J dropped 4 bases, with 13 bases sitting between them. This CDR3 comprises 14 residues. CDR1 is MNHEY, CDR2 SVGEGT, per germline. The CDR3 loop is CASIGGILTGELFF. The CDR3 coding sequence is TGTGCCAGCATTGGGGGAATCCTCACCGGGGAGCTGTTTTTT.

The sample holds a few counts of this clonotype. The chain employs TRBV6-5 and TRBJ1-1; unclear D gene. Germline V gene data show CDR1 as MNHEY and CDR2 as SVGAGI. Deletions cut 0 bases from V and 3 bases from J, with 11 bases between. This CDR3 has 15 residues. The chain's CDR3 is CASSYSLSYDTEAFF. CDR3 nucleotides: TGTGCCAGCAGTTACTCGCTATCCTACGACACTGAAGCTTTCTTT.

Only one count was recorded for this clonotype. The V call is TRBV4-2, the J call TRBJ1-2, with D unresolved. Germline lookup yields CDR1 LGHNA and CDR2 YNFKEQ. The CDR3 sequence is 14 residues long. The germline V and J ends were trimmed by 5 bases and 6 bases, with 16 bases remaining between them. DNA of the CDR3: TGTGCCAGCAGCTTTAATGTGGGTTGGAATGGCTACACCTTC. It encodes CASSFNVGWNGYTF.

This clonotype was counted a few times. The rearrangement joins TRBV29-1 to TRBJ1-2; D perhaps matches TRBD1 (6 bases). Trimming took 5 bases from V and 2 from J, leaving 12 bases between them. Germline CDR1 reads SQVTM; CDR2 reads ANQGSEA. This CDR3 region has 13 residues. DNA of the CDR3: TGCAGCGTTTTACAAGGGGGAAACTATGGCTACACCTTC. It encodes CSVLQGGNYGYTF.

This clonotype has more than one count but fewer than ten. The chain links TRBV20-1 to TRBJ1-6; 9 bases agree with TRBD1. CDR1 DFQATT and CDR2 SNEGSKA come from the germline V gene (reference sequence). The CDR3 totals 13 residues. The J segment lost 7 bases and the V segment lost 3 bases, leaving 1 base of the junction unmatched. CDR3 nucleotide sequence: TGCAGTGCTAGGACAGGGGGGAATTCACCCCTCCACTTT. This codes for CSARTGGNSPLHF.

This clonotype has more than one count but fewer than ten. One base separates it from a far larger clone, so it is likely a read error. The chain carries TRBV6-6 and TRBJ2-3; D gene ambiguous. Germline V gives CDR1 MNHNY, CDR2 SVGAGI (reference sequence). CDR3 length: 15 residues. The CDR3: CAGSYSQENTDTQYF. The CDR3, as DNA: TGTGCCGGCAGTTACTCCCAGGAAAACACAGATACGCAGTATTTT.

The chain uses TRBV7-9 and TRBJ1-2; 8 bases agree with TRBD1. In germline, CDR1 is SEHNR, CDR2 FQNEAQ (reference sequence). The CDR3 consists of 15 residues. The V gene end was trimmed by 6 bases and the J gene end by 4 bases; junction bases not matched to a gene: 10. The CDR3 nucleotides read TGTGCCAGCAGACAGCCGGGACAGGACGGCTATGGCTACACCTTC. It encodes CASRQPGQDGYGYTF.

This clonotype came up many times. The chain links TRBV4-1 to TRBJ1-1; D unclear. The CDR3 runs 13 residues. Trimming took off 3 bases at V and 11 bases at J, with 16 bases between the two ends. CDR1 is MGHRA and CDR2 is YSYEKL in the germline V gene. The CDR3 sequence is CASSQPLVFVAFF. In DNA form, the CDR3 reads TGCGCCAGCAGCCAGCCTCTGGTATTTGTTGCTTTCTTT.

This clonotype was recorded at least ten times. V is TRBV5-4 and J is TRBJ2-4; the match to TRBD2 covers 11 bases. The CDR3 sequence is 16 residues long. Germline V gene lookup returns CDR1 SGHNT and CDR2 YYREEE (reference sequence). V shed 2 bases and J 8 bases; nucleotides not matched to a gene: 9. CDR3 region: CASSFPSGGTGDIQYF. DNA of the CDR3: TGTGCCAGCAGCTTTCCTAGCGGGGGGACCGGGGACATTCAGTACTTC.

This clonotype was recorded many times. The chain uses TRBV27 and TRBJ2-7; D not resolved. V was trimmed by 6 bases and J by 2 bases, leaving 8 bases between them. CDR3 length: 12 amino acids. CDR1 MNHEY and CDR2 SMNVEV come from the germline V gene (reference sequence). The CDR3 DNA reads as TGTGCCAGCAGGAACAGAGCCTACGAGCAGTACTTC. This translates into CASRNRAYEQYF.